The sample holds one count of the clone carrying this TCR beta chain. Its antigen is as yet unknown. These data come from a study of shared clonotypes between healthy human individuals. Naive CD8 populations comprised CD45RO-negative cells positively selected for CCR7, excluding terminally differentiated effector memory CD45RA+ cells. Profiling relied on immunoSEQ multiplex PCR, and the TCRdb table lists in-frame clones only, not all of them. The sample has about 2.1 million clones, more than 85% seen once. Trimming cost V 6 bases and J 8 bases, with 17 bases left between them. This CDR3 region has 14 residues. Germline V gene sequence: CDR1 MNHNY, CDR2 SVGAGI (reference sequence). Study results and caveats: The study generally estimated greater richness for naive than memory subsets.

The TCR sequence derives from a man aged 18 to 30 in good health. Some clones in this sample may be carry-over from other donors' samples. The rearrangement links TRBV6-6 to TRBJ2-1; no reliable D call. Sequencing input: naive CD8+ T cells from PBMCs. The DNA of the CDR3 is TGTGCCAGCAGCTTTTCACTCCCGTCCGATGAGCAGTTCTTC. Translating gives CASSFSLPSDEQFF.